These 16 T cell receptor beta chains originate from one sample sequenced in a study of cytomegalovirus exposure and HLA in healthy donors. The PCR made use of 60 Vbeta and 13 Jbeta primers. TCRdb keeps only in-frame clones here, not all; method: immunoSEQ multiplex PCR. The profile shows about 150,000 clones, approximately 79% of them singletons. The material sequenced was PBMCs. These receptors originate from a male donor in good health and CMV-seronegative.

This clone was seen only once. V is TRBV18 and J is TRBJ2-1; a possible D gene is TRBD1 (6 bases). This CDR3 comprises 15 residues. Germline CDR1 reads KGHSH; CDR2 reads LQKENI. V was trimmed by 3 bases and J by 3 bases, leaving 12 bases between them. The CDR3 nucleotides read TGTGCCAGCTCACCTCAACAGGGATTCTACAATGAGCAGTTCTTC. Protein product: CASSPQQGFYNEQFF.

The chain couples TRBV7-9 to TRBJ2-7, with D perhaps matching TRBD2 (6 bases). The CDR3 sequence is 13 residues long. V lost 3 bases and J lost 5, with 11 bases in between. Germline CDR1 and CDR2: SEHNR and FQNEAQ (reference sequence). The CDR3 loop reads CASSLPSADEQYF. For the CDR3, the DNA is TGTGCCAGCAGCTTGCCTAGCGCCGACGAGCAGTACTTC.

V and J are TRBV11-3 and TRBJ2-5; TRBD2 matches 11 bases. V trimming: 5 bases; J trimming: 1 base; junction bases outside the gene matches: 6. Germline CDR1 is SGHNT and CDR2 is YENEEA. This CDR3 is built from 16 residues. The CDR3 bases are TGTGCCAGCAGCACGGGACTAGCGGTCTCCCAAGAGACCCAGTACTTC. It yields the protein CASSTGLAVSQETQYF.

This clone was recorded a few times. This rearrangement joins TRBV15 to TRBJ2-1; 9 bases map to TRBD2. The CDR3 extends over 16 amino acids. V was pared by 1 base and J by 4 bases, with 5 bases of the junction left unmatched. The germline V gene encodes CDR1 LNHNV and CDR2 YYDKDF (reference sequence). DNA of the CDR3: TGTGCCACCAGCAGAGTCGCGGGAGGGAATTACAATGAGCAGTTCTTC. This codes for CATSRVAGGNYNEQFF.

This chain uses TRBV7-9 with TRBJ2-1; the match to TRBD2 covers 11 bases. The V segment lost 2 bases and the J segment 4 bases; nucleotides outside the gene matches: 4. Germline lookup yields CDR1 SEHNR and CDR2 FQNEAQ (reference sequence). This CDR3 region has 16 residues. CDR3 nucleotide sequence: TGTGCCAGCAGCTTAACAGCTAGCGGGGGGTACAATGAGCAGTTCTTC. Its protein is CASSLTASGGYNEQFF.

The chain joins TRBV5-5 to TRBJ2-5; D ambiguous. The tail of the sequence fits TRBJ2-7 better, so the J call may be wrong. From germline, CDR1 is SGHKS and CDR2 YYEKEE (reference sequence). CDR3 length: 14 residues. The CDR3: CASSLAVQAYEQYF. CDR3 nucleotides: TGTGCCAGCAGCTTGGCGGTCCAGGCCTACGAGCAGTACTTC.

The rearrangement joins TRBV7-9 to TRBJ1-2; 11 bases are a match to TRBD1. V was clipped by 5 bases and J by 3 bases; unmatched bases: 5. Germline assignment: CDR1 SEHNR and CDR2 FQNEAQ (reference sequence). The CDR3 sequence is 15 residues long. The CDR3 bases are TGTGCCAGCAGCACTTGGACAGGGGGCGACTATGGCTACACCTTC. Translated, it gives CASSTWTGGDYGYTF.

The chain couples TRBV7-2 to TRBJ2-2; D remains ambiguous. V was clipped by 1 base and J by 4 bases, with 13 bases between them. In germline, CDR1 is SGHTA, CDR2 FQGNSA. This CDR3 comprises 16 residues. DNA of the CDR3: TGTGCCAGCAGCTTAGACGCGTCCCGGGTCACCGGGGAGCTGTTTTTT. Its protein product is CASSLDASRVTGELFF.

The DNA of the CDR3 is TGTGCCAGCAGTGAAGGGACAGATACATACAATGAGCAGTTCTTC. This sequence encodes CASSEGTDTYNEQFF. The chain joins TRBV6-1 to TRBJ2-1, with a weak D call TRBD1 (6 bases). Trimming took 1 base from V and 4 from J, leaving 11 bases between them. Germline V gene sequence: CDR1 MNHNS, CDR2 SASEGT. The CDR3 extends over 15 amino acids.

The chain is built from TRBV27 and TRBJ2-7, with 13 bases identical to TRBD2. The CDR3 has 15 residues. CDR1 MNHEY and CDR2 SMNVEV come from the germline V gene (reference sequence). Losses at the gene ends were 4 bases for V and 3 bases for J; bases not matched to a gene: 3. CDR3 DNA sequence: TGTGCCAGCAGTTCGGGACTAGCGGGAATCTACGAGCAGTACTTC. Translated: CASSSGLAGIYEQYF.

The gene calls are TRBV11-3 and TRBJ2-3; 7 bases line up with TRBD2. Germline V gene lookup returns CDR1 SGHNT and CDR2 YENEEA. The trim removed 5 bases at V and 5 bases at J, leaving 7 bases unmatched. CDR3 size: 14 residues. The CDR3 bases are TGTGCCAGCAGCCCGAAGACTAGCCGAGATACGCAGTATTTT. This sequence encodes CASSPKTSRDTQYF.

The CDR3 bases are TGTGCCAGCAGCTTAGACAGGGGTAATGAAAAACTGTTTTTT. The encoded protein is CASSLDRGNEKLFF. V usage is TRBV7-9 and J usage is TRBJ1-4; 7 positions agree with TRBD1. J gave up 4 bases and V 1 base, and 0 bases lay outside the gene matches. This CDR3 contains 14 residues. Germline V CDR1 and CDR2: SEHNR, FQNEAQ (reference sequence). Supplemented by reference TRBV7-9 and TRBJ1-4, the full variable domain reads DTGVSQNPRHKITKRGQNVTFRCDPISEHNRLYWYRQTLGQGPEFLTYFQNEAQLEKSRLLSDRFSAERPKGSFSTLEIQRTEQGDSAMYLCASSLDRGNEKLFFGSGTQLSVL.

J is TRBJ2-7 and V is TRBV7-2, with D uncertain. Per germline, CDR1 SGHTA and CDR2 FQGNSA. V gave up 1 base and J gave up 6 bases, with 10 bases separating them. The CDR3 has 13 residues. The CDR3: CASSLVPGLEQYF. As DNA, the CDR3 is TGTGCCAGCAGCTTAGTGCCTGGCCTCGAGCAGTACTTC.

This clone was seen only once. This chain uses TRBV5-1 with TRBJ2-1, with 11 bases fitting TRBD1. V was clipped by 4 bases and J by 8 bases; unmatched bases: 8. The germline V gene has CDR1 SGHRS and CDR2 YFSETQ. This CDR3 region has 15 residues. The CDR3 here is CASSLMGQGVHEQFF. CDR3 nucleotides: TGCGCCAGCAGCCTGATGGGACAGGGGGTGCATGAGCAGTTCTTC.

The V gene is TRBV4-3, the J gene TRBJ2-1, with D possibly TRBD1 on 6 matching bases. CDR1 and CDR2 (germline): LGHNA, YSLEER. V lost 1 base and J 4 bases, leaving 14 bases between the germline ends. There are 16 residues in the CDR3. CDR3: CASSQAEQGRYNEQFF. CDR3 sequence (DNA): TGCGCCAGCAGCCAAGCAGAACAGGGTCGATACAATGAGCAGTTCTTC.

The V call is TRBV19, the J call TRBJ1-1; 9 bases agree with TRBD1. Germline values: CDR1 LNHDA, CDR2 SQIVND (reference sequence). V shed 9 bases, J shed 1 base, and the junction held 9 bases outside the gene matches. The CDR3 is made up of 15 amino acids. CDR3 region: CASEPGTGSNTEAFF. CDR3 DNA: TGTGCCAGCGAGCCCGGGACAGGGTCGAACACTGAAGCTTTCTTT.